Shown below are 15 T cell receptor beta chains from a single sample sequenced in a study of CD8 T cells in ankylosing spondylitis. In TCRdb, the 5' RACE reads were re-called with MiXCR into one record per CDR3 protein. This table has under 85,000 distinct CDR3 sequences, about 5.2% appearing once. The sequencing sample was made of blood, either unsorted or a sorted T cell fraction (not recorded which). The source of these receptors is a male donor with ankylosing spondylitis or in good health (not recorded which).

Many counts were recorded for this clonotype. This rearrangement joins TRBV30 to TRBJ1-1, with 7 bases identical to TRBD1. The germline gives CDR1 GTSNPN, CDR2 SVGIG (reference sequence). CDR3 length: 12 residues. V lost 7 bases, J lost 5 bases, and 7 bases stayed unmatched. The CDR3 coding sequence is TGTGCCTCACACAGGGGAGGTACTGAAGCTTTCTTT. It specifies CASHRGGTEAFF.

This clonotype was detected many times. This CDR3 is CASSPGLADQPENEQFF. The CDR3 bases are TGTGCCAGCAGCCCAGGACTAGCGGACCAACCAGAGAATGAGCAGTTCTTC. This rearrangement joins TRBV6-2 or TRBV6-3 to TRBJ2-1; 10 bases are shared with TRBD2. Germline V lookup: CDR1 MNHEY, CDR2 SVGEGT. The CDR3 consists of 17 residues. The junction had 15 bases not matched to a gene; V was cut back by 6 bases and J by 7 bases.

This clonotype was observed at least ten times. This chain joins TRBV12-3 or TRBV12-4 and TRBJ2-7; D perhaps matches TRBD2 (5 bases). Trimming cost V 6 bases and J 6 bases, with 18 bases left between them. The CDR3 runs to 14 residues. In DNA, the CDR3 is TGTGCCAGCAGAAAAACCTCGGGGAGTGGCGAGCAGTACTTC. Amino acids: CASRKTSGSGEQYF.

The genes are TRBV20-1 and TRBJ2-2; D gene uncertain. Trimming shortened V by 3 bases and J by 6 bases, and 17 bases separated the two germline ends. The germline CDR1 and CDR2 sequences are DFQATT and SNEGSKA (reference sequence). The length of the CDR3 is 15 residues. CDR3 in DNA: TGCAGTGCTAGGGCCGGGTCCCCGGGTTCCGGGGAGCTGTTTTTT. Translating it yields CSARAGSPGSGELFF.

This clonotype was counted ten times or more. The rearrangement links TRBV4-2 to TRBJ2-3; 10 bases match TRBD1. Losses at the gene ends were 0 bases for V and 4 bases for J; bases not matched to a gene: 4. Germline values: CDR1 LGHNA, CDR2 YNFKEQ. This CDR3 has 16 amino acids. CDR3 sequence: CASSQDWTGGSDTQYF. The CDR3 DNA follows: TGTGCCAGCAGCCAAGATTGGACAGGGGGGTCAGATACGCAGTATTTT.

This clonotype was detected ten times or more. The CDR3 is CASSSQGINEQFF. CDR3 DNA sequence: TGTGCCAGCAGCTCACAGGGTATCAATGAGCAGTTCTTC. This sequence joins TRBV7-3 and TRBJ2-1, with D possibly matching TRBD1 (6 bases). Trimming stripped 4 bases from V and 6 bases from J, with 10 bases between. Germline CDR1 SGHTA, CDR2 FQGTGA. CDR3 length equals 13 residues.

This clonotype was seen just once. The V and J genes are TRBV14 and TRBJ2-1; TRBD1 matches 7 bases. CDR3 length: 15 residues. Germline V CDR1 and CDR2: SGHDN, FVKESK. The V gene end was trimmed by 6 bases and the J gene end by 6 bases; junction bases not matched to a gene: 11. The CDR3 spells CASSPPGQPFNEQFF. CDR3 nucleotide sequence: TGTGCCAGCAGTCCGCCGGGACAGCCGTTCAATGAGCAGTTCTTC.

This clonotype came up many times. The V and J genes are TRBV12-3 or TRBV12-4 and TRBJ2-7; D not certain. Deletions cut 9 bases from V and 1 base from J, with 19 bases between. There are 15 residues in the CDR3. The CDR3 DNA reads as TGTGCCAGGGAAGGAGAGCTAGGTTCTTCCTACGAGCAGTACTTC. Translated: CAREGELGSSYEQYF.

This clonotype was observed many times. The J gene is TRBJ2-5, the V gene TRBV6-1, with D possibly matching TRBD1 (5 bases). CDR3 length: 14 residues. Germline lookup yields CDR1 MNHNS and CDR2 SASEGT. V was cut by 6 bases and J by 1 base, with 12 bases left in between. CDR3 protein: CASRVDTLQETQYF. The CDR3 DNA reads TGTGCCAGCAGGGTGGACACTCTCCAAGAGACCCAGTACTTC.

This clonotype was found many times. The chain recombines TRBV5-1 with TRBJ2-3; D possibly corresponds to TRBD1 (6 bases). Per germline, CDR1 SGHRS and CDR2 YFSETQ. This CDR3 is built from 14 residues. V was cut by 0 bases and J by 4 bases, with 9 bases left in between. The CDR3 loop is CASSLEAGADTQYF. The CDR3 DNA follows: TGCGCCAGCAGCTTGGAAGCAGGGGCAGATACGCAGTATTTT.

This clonotype was seen ten or more times. The rearrangement uses TRBV7-2 and TRBJ2-3, with TRBD1 matching over 8 bases. The CDR3 loop spans 16 amino acids. The V gene's germline CDR1 is SGHTA and CDR2 FQGNSA. Losses at the gene ends were 5 bases for V and 2 bases for J; bases not matched to a gene: 9. The CDR3 reads CASSPGTGYSTDTQYF. Here the CDR3 DNA reads TGTGCCAGCAGCCCTGGGACAGGATACTCCACAGATACGCAGTATTTT.

This clonotype was seen repeatedly, ten times or more. The genes are TRBV5-1 and TRBJ2-3; D is unclear. V was shortened by 0 bases and J by 4 bases, with 6 bases between the two germline ends. The germline V gene encodes CDR1 SGHRS and CDR2 YFSETQ. The CDR3 is 13 amino acids. The CDR3 loop is CASSLEGSDTQYF. DNA of the CDR3: TGCGCCAGCAGCTTGGAGGGTTCAGATACGCAGTATTTT.

At least ten counts were recorded for this clonotype. The chain employs TRBV5-1 and TRBJ2-2, with D possibly called TRBD1 or TRBD2 (5 bases each). Germline V gene data show CDR1 as SGHRS and CDR2 as YFSETQ. V shed 3 bases and J shed 4 bases, with 10 bases lying between them. This CDR3 region has 14 residues. CDR3 loop: CASSYRDLTGELFF. CDR3 coding DNA: TGCGCCAGCAGCTACCGGGACCTCACCGGGGAGCTGTTTTTT. Supplemented by reference TRBV5-1 and TRBJ2-2, the full variable domain reads KAGVTQTPRYLIKTRGQQVTLSCSPISGHRSVSWYQQTPGQGLQFLFEYFSETQRNKGNFPGRFSGRQFSNSRSEMNVSTLELGDSALYLCASSYRDLTGELFFGEGSRLTVL.

This clonotype has a count of ten or more. The chain is built from TRBV18 and TRBJ2-7; D may be TRBD1 (5 bases). The CDR3 is 14 residues long. Trimming shortened V by 6 bases and J by 3 bases, and 15 bases separated the two germline ends. CDR1 is KGHSH, CDR2 LQKENI, per germline. In nucleotides, the CDR3 is TGTGCCAGCTCCCCAACTCGGCAGGGCTACGAGCAGTACTTC. Translating gives CASSPTRQGYEQYF.

This clonotype was found many times. The chain employs TRBV5-1 and TRBJ1-1, with 7 bases fitting TRBD1. The germline CDR1 and CDR2 sequences are SGHRS and YFSETQ. After removal of 4 bases from V and 4 bases from J, the junction contained 7 bases not matched to a gene. CDR3 length: 14 amino acids. The CDR3 DNA sequence: TGCGCCAGCAGCCAACTGACAGGGACCACTGAAGCTTTCTTT. Translation: CASSQLTGTTEAFF.